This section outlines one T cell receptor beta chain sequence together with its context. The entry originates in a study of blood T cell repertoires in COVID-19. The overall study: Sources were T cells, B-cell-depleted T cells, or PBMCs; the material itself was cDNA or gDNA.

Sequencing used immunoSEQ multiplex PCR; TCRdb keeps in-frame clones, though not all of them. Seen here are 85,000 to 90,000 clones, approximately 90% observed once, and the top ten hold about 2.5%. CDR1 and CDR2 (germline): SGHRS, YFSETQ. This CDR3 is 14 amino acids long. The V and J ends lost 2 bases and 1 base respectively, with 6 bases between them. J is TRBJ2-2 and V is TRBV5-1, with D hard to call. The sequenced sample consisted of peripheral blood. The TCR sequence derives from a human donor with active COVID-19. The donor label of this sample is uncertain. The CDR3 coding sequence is TGCGCCAGCAGCTTCTCAGGGAACACCGGGGAGCTGTTTTTT. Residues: CASSFSGNTGELFF.